This T cell receptor (beta chain) emerged from a study of cytomegalovirus exposure and HLA in healthy donors. Study results and caveats: As a later analysis showed, a missense DCLRE1C variant was linked to trimming of TCR beta V- and J-genes. Among immune exposure information, only CMV serostatus was available. Researchers reportedly found TCR beta sequences accurately predicted most subjects' HLA-A and HLA-B alleles.

Germline CDR1 SGHRS, CDR2 YFSETQ. With 1 base removed from V and 0 bases from J, the gap between germline ends came to 15 bases. CDR3 length: 17 residues. The PCR contained 60 Vbeta and 13 Jbeta primers. Generated by immunoSEQ multiplex PCR, the TCRdb table keeps only in-frame clones and is missing some. This table lists under 200,000 clones. A word on this clone: Its antigen remains unidentified.

This sequence joins TRBV5-1 and TRBJ2-3; D perhaps matches TRBD2 (5 bases). The sample taken for sequencing was PBMCs. The origin of this receptor is a man in his thirties or forties in good health and CMV-seronegative. This CDR3 is CASSLLSRRGSTDTQYF. The DNA of the CDR3 is TGCGCCAGCAGCTTGTTGTCCCGACGCGGGAGCACAGATACGCAGTATTTT.